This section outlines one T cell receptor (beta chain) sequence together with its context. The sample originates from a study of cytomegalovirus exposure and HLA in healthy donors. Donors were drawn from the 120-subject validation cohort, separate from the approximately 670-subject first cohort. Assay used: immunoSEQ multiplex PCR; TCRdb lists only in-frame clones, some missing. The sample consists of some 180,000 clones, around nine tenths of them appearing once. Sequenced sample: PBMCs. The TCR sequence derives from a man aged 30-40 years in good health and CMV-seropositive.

CDR3 DNA sequence: TGTGCCAGCAGCCCAGGACAGGGGGGAAGTGAGACCCAGTACTTC. This gives the protein CASSPGQGGSETQYF. The chain joins TRBV9 to TRBJ2-5; TRBD1 agrees at 10 bases. The CDR3 is 15 amino acids. Trimming removed 4 bases from V and 5 bases from J; junction bases left unmatched: 8. Germline V gene data show CDR1 as SGDLS and CDR2 as YYNGEE.